Presented here are 10 T cell receptor beta chains from one specimen sequenced in a study of siplizumab effects on memory and regulatory T cells. The protocol was immunoSEQ multiplex PCR, while the TCRdb copy is restricted to in-frame clones and leaves out a portion. The data show about 66,000 clones, about 96% seen once. The sequencing input was naive CD8+ T cells sorted from blood. The receptor set was obtained from a human donor in good health.

This chain connects TRBV5-1 to TRBJ2-7, with D tentatively TRBD2 (6 bases). The germline gives CDR1 SGHRS, CDR2 YFSETQ. The CDR3 is made up of 13 amino acids. The germline V and J ends were trimmed by 4 bases and 1 base, with 9 bases remaining between them. CDR3 DNA sequence: TGCGCCAGCAGCGAGACTAGTTCCTACGAGCAGTACTTC. Its translation: CASSETSSYEQYF.

V and J are TRBV30 and TRBJ2-7, with D perhaps matching TRBD1 (7 bases). With 4 bases removed from V and 5 bases from J, the gap between germline ends came to 9 bases. The CDR3 spans 11 residues. Per germline, CDR1 GTSNPN and CDR2 SVGIG (reference sequence). CDR3: CAWTGGHEQYF. The CDR3 DNA is TGTGCCTGGACAGGGGGGCACGAGCAGTACTTC.

The J gene is TRBJ2-1, the V gene TRBV5-6; D might be TRBD1 (6 bases). The germline V gene has CDR1 SGHDT and CDR2 YYEEEE. Deletions cut 4 bases from V and 9 bases from J, with 14 bases between. The CDR3 extends over 13 amino acids. CDR3 DNA: TGTGCCAGCAGCATAGGACAGTCCGGTGAGCAGTTCTTC. It is translated as CASSIGQSGEQFF.

The rearrangement uses TRBV6-5 and TRBJ2-5, with a possible D match to TRBD2 (5 bases). The germline V gene encodes CDR1 MNHEY and CDR2 SVGAGI. Trimming took 2 bases from V and 1 from J, leaving 8 bases between them. The length of the CDR3 is 14 residues. The CDR3 nucleotides are TGTGCCAGCAGTTACCCCAGCGGCCAAGAGACCCAGTACTTC. Its protein product is CASSYPSGQETQYF.

This rearrangement joins TRBV19 to TRBJ1-2; possible D gene TRBD1, 6 bases. Germline-derived CDR1 and CDR2 are LNHDA and SQIVND (reference sequence). V was trimmed by 3 bases and J by 8 bases, leaving 13 bases between them. This CDR3 is built from 13 residues. CDR3 protein: CASSMGTGLGYTF. The CDR3 DNA is TGTGCCAGTAGTATGGGTACAGGGTTAGGCTACACCTTC.

The J gene is TRBJ1-2, the V gene TRBV14, with 9 bases identical to TRBD1. V was pared by 0 bases and J by 8 bases, with 10 bases of the junction left unmatched. CDR3 length: 16 residues. Germline V gene data show CDR1 as SGHDN and CDR2 as FVKESK. DNA of the CDR3: TGTGCCAGCAGCCAAGATGAGGGACAGGGTGTAGGAGGCTACACCTTC. As protein: CASSQDEGQGVGGYTF.

V and J are TRBV11-2 and TRBJ1-1; tentative D call: TRBD1 (5 bases). The germline V gene has CDR1 SGHAT and CDR2 FQNNGV. The CDR3 loop spans 14 amino acids. Trimming removed 2 bases from V and 7 bases from J, with 14 bases in between. Here the CDR3 reads CASSLTVGALEAFF. The CDR3 coding sequence is TGTGCCAGCAGCTTAACAGTAGGGGCCCTTGAAGCTTTCTTT.

The chain combines TRBV28 with TRBJ1-1; no clear D gene. Germline-derived CDR1 and CDR2 are MDHEN and SYDVKM. Deletions cut 6 bases from V and 5 bases from J, with 7 bases between. This CDR3 contains 11 residues. CDR3 residues: CASSPATEAFF. In nucleotides, the CDR3 is TGTGCCAGCAGCCCTGCTACTGAAGCTTTCTTT. The complete variable domain, with remaining parts taken from reference TRBV28 and TRBJ1-1, reads DVKVTQSSRYLVKRTGEKVFLECVQDMDHENMFWYRQDPGLGLRLIYFSYDVKMKEKGDIPEGYSVSREKKERFSLILESASTNQTSMYLCASSPATEAFFGQGTRLTVV.

The genes are TRBV19 and TRBJ2-1; D might be TRBD1 (6 bases). Germline lookup yields CDR1 LNHDA and CDR2 SQIVND (reference sequence). The CDR3 sequence is 15 residues long. V dropped 5 bases and J dropped 0 bases, with 11 bases sitting between them. In DNA form, the CDR3 reads TGTGCCAGTAGTGTGGACAGTGGCTCCTACAATGAGCAGTTCTTC. As protein: CASSVDSGSYNEQFF.

CDR3 in amino acids: CASSLLTGNTEAFF. CDR3 nucleotides: TGTGCCAGCAGTCTTCTTACAGGGAACACTGAAGCTTTCTTT. V gene TRBV27 combines with J gene TRBJ1-1; the D gene is possibly TRBD1 (5 bases). Trimming left V 5 bases short and J 1 base short, with 11 bases between. Germline V lookup: CDR1 MNHEY, CDR2 SMNVEV (reference sequence). The CDR3 has 14 residues.